One and the same sample provided the 5 T cell receptor beta chains below, sequenced in a study of shared clonotypes between healthy human individuals. CD45RO-negative cells were positively selected for CCR7, leaving out terminally differentiated effector memory CD45RA+ cells. TCRdb's copy holds only in-frame clones and misses some; the assay was immunoSEQ multiplex PCR. The sample has about 2 million clones, approximately 94% seen once. The sequencing input was naive CD8+ T cells sorted from blood. All receptors derive from a young man in good health.

This chain uses TRBV10-3 with TRBJ2-2; no reliable D call. V lost 2 bases, J lost 2 bases, and 9 bases lay in between. The CDR3 spans 15 residues. Germline CDR1 and CDR2: ENHRY and SYGVKD. In nucleotides, the CDR3 is TGTGCCATCAGTGAGGCGACAACTAACACCGGGGAGCTGTTTTTT. Translation gives CAISEATTNTGELFF.

The V call is TRBV30, the J call TRBJ2-3; 12 bases align to TRBD2. Germline V lookup: CDR1 GTSNPN, CDR2 SVGIG (reference sequence). The CDR3 is made up of 15 amino acids. The junction had 6 bases not matched to a gene; V was cut back by 8 bases and J by 0 bases. The CDR3 DNA reads as TGTGCCCGAGCTAGCGGGGGGGCGAGCACAGATACGCAGTATTTT. Amino acids: CARASGGASTDTQYF.

The rearrangement links TRBV21-1 to TRBJ1-2. TRBV21-1 constitutes a pseudogene. The CDR3 covers 15 residues. The CDR3 loop is CASSRPPSAGWGYTF. As DNA, the CDR3 is TGTGCCAGCAGCAGGCCACCTTCGGCGGGATGGGGCTACACCTTC.

The genes are TRBV6-5 and TRBJ2-3; TRBD1 might be the D (6 bases). Germline V gene lookup returns CDR1 MNHEY and CDR2 SVGAGI. This CDR3 contains 16 residues. V shed 3 bases and J shed 0 bases, with 13 bases lying between them. The CDR3 protein is CASSYSKQGSTDTQYF. The DNA of the CDR3 is TGTGCCAGCAGTTATTCGAAACAGGGTAGCACAGATACGCAGTATTTT.

The chain couples TRBV7-9 to TRBJ2-3; 8 nucleotides align to TRBD1. After removal of 1 base from V and 4 bases from J, the junction contained 7 bases not matched to a gene. This CDR3 is built from 16 residues. The V gene's germline CDR1 is SEHNR and CDR2 FQNEAQ (reference sequence). The CDR3: CASSLGQGAQSDTQYF. CDR3 bases: TGTGCCAGCAGCTTAGGGCAGGGGGCCCAATCAGATACGCAGTATTTT.